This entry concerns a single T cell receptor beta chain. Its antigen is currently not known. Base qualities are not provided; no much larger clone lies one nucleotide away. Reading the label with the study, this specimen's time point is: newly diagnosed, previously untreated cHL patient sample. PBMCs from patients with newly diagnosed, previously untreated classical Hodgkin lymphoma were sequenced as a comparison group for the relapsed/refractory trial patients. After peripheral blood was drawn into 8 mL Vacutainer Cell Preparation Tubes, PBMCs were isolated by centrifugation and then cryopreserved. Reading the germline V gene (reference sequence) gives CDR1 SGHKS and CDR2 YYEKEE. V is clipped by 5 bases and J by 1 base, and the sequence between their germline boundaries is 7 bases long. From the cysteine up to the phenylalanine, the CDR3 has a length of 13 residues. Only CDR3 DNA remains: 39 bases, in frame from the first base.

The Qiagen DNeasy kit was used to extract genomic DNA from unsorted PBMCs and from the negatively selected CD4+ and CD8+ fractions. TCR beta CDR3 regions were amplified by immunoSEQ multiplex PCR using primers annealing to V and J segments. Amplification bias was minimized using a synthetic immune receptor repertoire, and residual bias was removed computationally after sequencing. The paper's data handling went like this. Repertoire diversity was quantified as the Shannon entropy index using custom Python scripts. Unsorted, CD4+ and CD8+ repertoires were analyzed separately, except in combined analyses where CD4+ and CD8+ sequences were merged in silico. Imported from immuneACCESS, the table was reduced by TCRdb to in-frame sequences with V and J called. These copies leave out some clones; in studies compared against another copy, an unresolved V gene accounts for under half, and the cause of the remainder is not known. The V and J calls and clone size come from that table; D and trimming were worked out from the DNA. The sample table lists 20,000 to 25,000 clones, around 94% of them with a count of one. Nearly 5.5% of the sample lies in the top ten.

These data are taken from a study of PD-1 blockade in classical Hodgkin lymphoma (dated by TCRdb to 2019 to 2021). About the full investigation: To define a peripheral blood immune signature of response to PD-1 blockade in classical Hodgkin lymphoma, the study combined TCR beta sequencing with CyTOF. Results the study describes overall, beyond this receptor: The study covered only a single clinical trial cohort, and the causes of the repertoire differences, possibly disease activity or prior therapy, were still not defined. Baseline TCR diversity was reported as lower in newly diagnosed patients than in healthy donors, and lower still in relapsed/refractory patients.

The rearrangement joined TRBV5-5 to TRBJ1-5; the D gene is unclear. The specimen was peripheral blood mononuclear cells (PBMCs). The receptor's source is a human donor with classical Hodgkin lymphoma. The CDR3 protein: CASRISSNQPQHF. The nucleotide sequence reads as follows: TGTGCCAGCAGGATCTCAAGCAATCAGCCCCAGCATTTT.